This T cell receptor beta chain was obtained from a study of blood T cell repertoires in COVID-19. For the study at large: Material from acute and convalescent COVID-19 was sourced from the United States, Italy and Spain. In each case, the material was cDNA or gDNA derived from T cells, B-cell-depleted T cells, or PBMCs.

The ends were cut back, 4 bases at V and 3 bases at J, with 14 bases in the middle. The length of the CDR3 is 16 residues. Germline CDR1 is SGHRS and CDR2 is YFSETQ. In the source study's methods: Estimated nucleated cell counts came from reference gene primer amplification. TCRdb keeps only in-frame clones here, not all; method: immunoSEQ multiplex PCR. V and J calls and clone size are copied from that table; D and trimming were computed from the DNA. The top ten clones hold roughly 17% of a sample with approximately 150,000 clones, more than 60% of them seen once. The chain couples TRBV5-1 to TRBJ1-6; no firm D call. Source material: peripheral blood. The TCR sequence derives from a middle-aged man with acute or convalescent COVID-19. The CDR3 DNA reads TGCGCCAGCAGCGCGACGGAGGATCTCTATAATTCACCCCTCCACTTT. Its protein product is CASSATEDLYNSPLHF.